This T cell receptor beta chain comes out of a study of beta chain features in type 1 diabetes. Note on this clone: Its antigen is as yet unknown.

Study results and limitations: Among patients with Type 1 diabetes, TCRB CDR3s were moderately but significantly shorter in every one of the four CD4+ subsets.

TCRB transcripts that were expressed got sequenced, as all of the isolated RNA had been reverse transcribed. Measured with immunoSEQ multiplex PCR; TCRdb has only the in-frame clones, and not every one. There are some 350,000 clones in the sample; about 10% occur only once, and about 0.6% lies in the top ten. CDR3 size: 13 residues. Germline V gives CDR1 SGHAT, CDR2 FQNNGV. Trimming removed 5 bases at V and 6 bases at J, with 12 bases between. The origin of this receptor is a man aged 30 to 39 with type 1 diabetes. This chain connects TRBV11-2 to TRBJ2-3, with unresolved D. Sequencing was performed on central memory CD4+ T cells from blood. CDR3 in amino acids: CASSIGGDDTQYF. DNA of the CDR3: TGTGCCAGCAGCATAGGCGGAGACGATACGCAGTATTTT.